The T cell receptor beta chain described here comes from a study of blood T cell repertoires in COVID-19. For the study at large: Some COVID-19 samples were acute and others convalescent; all came from the United States, Italy and Spain. The cDNA or gDNA used as material had been derived from T cells, B-cell-depleted T cells, or PBMCs.

In the source study's methods: From reference gene primer amplification, estimates of nucleated cell counts were derived. Some clones are missing from TCRdb's copy, which holds only in-frame ones; the method was immunoSEQ multiplex PCR. That table supplies the V and J calls and clone size; D and trimming were determined from the DNA. The repertoire has 200,000 to 300,000 clones, about nine tenths of them found once; the top ten carry around 10%. There are 14 residues in the CDR3. Germline V gives CDR1 LNHDA, CDR2 SQIVND (reference sequence). Unmatched junction bases numbered 9, after V lost 7 bases and J lost 5 bases.

The receptor was derived from a middle-aged man who had recovered from COVID-19. The chain has TRBV19 and TRBJ2-7; 9 bases align to TRBD1. The sample taken for sequencing was peripheral blood. The CDR3 DNA follows: TGTGCCAGTAATCCCGGGACAGGGCTCGACGAGCAGTACTTC. This codes for CASNPGTGLDEQYF.